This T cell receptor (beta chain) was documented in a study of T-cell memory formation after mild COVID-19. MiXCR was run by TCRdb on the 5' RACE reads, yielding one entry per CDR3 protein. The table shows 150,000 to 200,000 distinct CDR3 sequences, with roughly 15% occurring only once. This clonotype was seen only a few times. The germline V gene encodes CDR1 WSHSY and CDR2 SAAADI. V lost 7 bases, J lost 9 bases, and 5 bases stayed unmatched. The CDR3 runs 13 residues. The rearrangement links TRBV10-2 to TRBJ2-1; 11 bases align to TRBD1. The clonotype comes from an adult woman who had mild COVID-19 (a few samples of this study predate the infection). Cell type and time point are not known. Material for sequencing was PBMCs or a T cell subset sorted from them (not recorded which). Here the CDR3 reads CASTGQGALEQFF. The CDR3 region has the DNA TGCGCCAGCACCGGACAGGGGGCTCTTGAGCAGTTCTTC.